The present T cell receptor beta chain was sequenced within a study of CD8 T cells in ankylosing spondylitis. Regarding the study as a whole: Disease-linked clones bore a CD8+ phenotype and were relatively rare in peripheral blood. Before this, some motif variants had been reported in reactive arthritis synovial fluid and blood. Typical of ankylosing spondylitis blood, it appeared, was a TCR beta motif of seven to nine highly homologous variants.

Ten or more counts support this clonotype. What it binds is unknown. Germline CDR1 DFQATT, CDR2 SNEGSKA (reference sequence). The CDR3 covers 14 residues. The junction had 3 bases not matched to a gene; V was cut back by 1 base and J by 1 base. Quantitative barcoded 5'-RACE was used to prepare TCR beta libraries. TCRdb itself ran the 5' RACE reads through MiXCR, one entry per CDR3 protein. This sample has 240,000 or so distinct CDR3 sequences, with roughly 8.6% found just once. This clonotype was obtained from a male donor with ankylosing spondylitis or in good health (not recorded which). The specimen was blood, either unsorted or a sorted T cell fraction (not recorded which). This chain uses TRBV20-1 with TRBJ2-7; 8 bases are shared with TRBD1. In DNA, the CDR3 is TGCAGTGCTAGAGCGCAGGGGGCTTCCTACGAGCAGTACTTC. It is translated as CSARAQGASYEQYF.